Presented here are 6 T cell receptor beta chains from one specimen sequenced in a study of CD8 T cells in Susac syndrome. RNA, at about 0.5 to 1 ug, was reverse transcribed with random hexamers. TCRdb itself ran the immunoSEQ multiplex PCR reads through MiXCR, one entry per CDR3 protein. The profile shows some 300,000 distinct CDR3 sequences, around 84% of them singletons. Sequenced sample: CD8+ T cells from PBMCs. The receptors were gathered from a human donor with multiple sclerosis.

This clonotype showed up just once. This chain connects TRBV29-1 to TRBJ2-1; 11 positions match TRBD2. Germline-derived CDR1 and CDR2 are SQVTM and ANQGSEA. Germline trimming cut 7 bases from V and 6 bases from J; bases unmatched to any gene: 8. This CDR3 contains 14 residues. DNA for the CDR3: TGCAGCGCCGTAGCGGGAGGGCCGGTCAATGAGCAGTTCTTC. Protein sequence: CSAVAGGPVNEQFF.

This clonotype was detected once. This rearrangement joins TRBV19 to TRBJ2-6; D is undetermined. The CDR3 is 15 amino acids. Trimming shortened V by 7 bases and J by 2 bases, and 12 bases separated the two germline ends. Looked up from germline, CDR1 is LNHDA and CDR2 is SQIVND (reference sequence). The CDR3 here is CASTLVVTGANVLTF. CDR3 coding DNA: TGTGCCAGTACCCTCGTTGTGACTGGGGCCAACGTCCTGACTTTC. Based on the CDR3 plus reference TRBV19 and TRBJ2-6, the full variable domain is DGGITQSPKYLFRKEGQNVTLSCEQNLNHDAMYWYRQDPGQGLRLIYYSQIVNDFQKGDIAEGYSVSREKKESFPLTVTSAQKNPTAFYLCASTLVVTGANVLTFGAGSRLTVL.

The chain is built from TRBV3-1 and TRBJ1-2, with D perhaps matching TRBD1 (5 bases). The CDR3 contains 15 residues. CDR1 is LGHDT and CDR2 is YNNKEL in the germline V gene (reference sequence). Trimming removed 0 bases from V and 4 bases from J, with 12 bases in between. The CDR3 is CASSQDIGDPYGYTF. In DNA form, the CDR3 reads TGTGCCAGCAGCCAAGATATAGGGGATCCCTATGGCTACACCTTC.

This clonotype was detected only once. The genes are TRBV20-1 and TRBJ1-1, with 9 bases lining up with TRBD1. Germline CDR1 DFQATT, CDR2 SNEGSKA (reference sequence). CDR3 length: 15 residues. The trim removed 6 bases at V and 1 base at J, leaving 9 bases unmatched. The CDR3 spells CSASQGAIRNTEAFF. CDR3 DNA sequence: TGCAGTGCCTCACAGGGGGCGATCCGGAACACTGAAGCTTTCTTT.

This sequence joins TRBV7-3 and TRBJ2-2; D gene uncertain. The CDR3 consists of 14 residues. Trimming pared 3 bases from V and 1 base from J, leaving 6 bases between. The V gene's germline CDR1 is SGHTA and CDR2 FQGTGA. The CDR3 sequence is CASSFLLNTGELFF. CDR3 DNA: TGTGCCAGCAGCTTCCTTCTGAACACCGGGGAGCTGTTTTTT.

Comments on this clonotype: The CDR3 does not end in the conserved phenylalanine or tryptophan, so this is likely a read error. The chain uses TRBV28 and TRBJ1-1, with D possibly being TRBD1 (5 bases). The ends were cut back, 10 bases at V and 0 bases at J, with 18 bases in the middle. From germline, CDR1 is MDHEN and CDR2 SYDVKM. The CDR3 has 15 residues. CDR3 DNA: TGTGCCACCAGCAGCTGGGGCTCTATGAACACTGAAGCTTTCCTT. This codes for CATSSWGSMNTEAFL.